This T cell receptor beta chain stems from a study of radiotherapy plus CTLA-4 blockade in lung cancer. Turning to the study itself: Objective response was observed in about 19% of patients, and disease control in roughly 31%. Study-wide findings and caveats: In blood, tumor-derived TCR clones expanded after radiotherapy plus ipilimumab. With interferon-beta, early dynamics of blood T cell clones were reported to best predict response.

Sequencing was performed with immunoSEQ multiplex PCR; in TCRdb, only in-frame clones are kept and a portion is missing. The sample consists of approximately 100,000 clones, 82% of them appearing once. Trimming at V came to 2 bases and at J to 3 bases, leaving 13 bases not matched to a gene. The germline V gene encodes CDR1 MNHNS and CDR2 SASEGT. The CDR3 runs to 18 residues. Of note for this clone: As yet, its antigen is unknown.

The material sequenced was peripheral blood, taken from a patient treated with radiotherapy plus ipilimumab. The sequence was collected from a human donor with non-small cell lung cancer who had a partial response to radiotherapy plus ipilimumab. The chain uses TRBV6-1 and TRBJ1-3, with 7 bases matching TRBD1. The CDR3 DNA sequence: TGTGCCAGCAGTGAACACAGGCCAGGGGGAGTTTTTGGAAACACCATATATTTT. Residues: CASSEHRPGGVFGNTIYF.